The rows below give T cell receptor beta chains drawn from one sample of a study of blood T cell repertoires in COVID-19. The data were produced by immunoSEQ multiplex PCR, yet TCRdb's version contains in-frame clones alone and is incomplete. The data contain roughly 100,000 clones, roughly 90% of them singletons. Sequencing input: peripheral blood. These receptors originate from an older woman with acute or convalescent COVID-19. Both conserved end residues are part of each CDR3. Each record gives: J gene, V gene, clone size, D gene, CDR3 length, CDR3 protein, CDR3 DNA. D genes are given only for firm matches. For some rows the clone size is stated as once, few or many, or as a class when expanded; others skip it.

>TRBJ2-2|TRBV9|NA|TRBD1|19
CASSVGSRPGQGNTGELFF
TGTGCCAGCAGCGTAGGGTCCCGTCCGGGACAGGGTAACACCGGGGAGCTGTTTTTT
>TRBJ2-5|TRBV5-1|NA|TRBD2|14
CASSFRLAGETQYF
TGCGCCAGCAGCTTTCGACTAGCAGGGGAGACCCAGTACTTC
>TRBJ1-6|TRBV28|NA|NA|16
CASSLVQGSYNSPLHF
TGTGCCAGCAGTCTCGTACAGGGTTCCTATAATTCACCCCTCCACTTT
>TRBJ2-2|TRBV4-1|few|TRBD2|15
CASSPGLAYTGELFF
TGCGCCAGCAGCCCAGGACTAGCGTACACCGGGGAGCTGTTTTTT
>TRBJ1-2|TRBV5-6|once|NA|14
CASSLVGSRYGYTF
TGTGCCAGCAGCTTGGTCGGCAGCAGGTATGGCTACACCTTC
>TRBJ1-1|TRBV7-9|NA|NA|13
CASSLVQNTEAFF
TGTGCCAGCAGCTTAGTCCAGAACACTGAAGCTTTCTTT
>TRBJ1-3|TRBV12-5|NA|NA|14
CASGLVGIENTIYF
TGTGCTAGTGGTTTGGTCGGGATTGAAAACACCATATATTTT
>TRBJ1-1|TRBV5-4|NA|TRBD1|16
CASSSGGEGMNTEAFF
TGTGCCAGCAGCTCAGGGGGTGAGGGCATGAACACTGAAGCTTTCTTT
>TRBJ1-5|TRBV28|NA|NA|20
CASSLLRGGGPRAGNQPQHF
TGTGCCAGCAGTTTACTAAGGGGCGGGGGCCCTCGAGCGGGCAATCAGCCCCAGCATTTT
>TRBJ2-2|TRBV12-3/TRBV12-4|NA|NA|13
CASRLQGTGELFF
TGTGCCAGCCGCCTTCAGGGCACCGGGGAGCTGTTTTTT
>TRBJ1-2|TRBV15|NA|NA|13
CATSRDRTGGYTF
TGTGCCACCAGCAGAGATCGAACAGGAGGCTACACCTTC
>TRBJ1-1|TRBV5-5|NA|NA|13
CASSLTGNTEAFF
TGTGCCAGCAGCCTTACAGGGAACACTGAAGCTTTCTTT
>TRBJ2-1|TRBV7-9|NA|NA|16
CASSPTRGIYLNEQFF
TGTGCCAGCAGCCCTACAAGAGGGATTTACTTGAATGAGCAGTTCTTC
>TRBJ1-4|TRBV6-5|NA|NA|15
CASSYADRLNEKLFF
TGTGCCAGCAGTTACGCCGACAGGTTAAATGAAAAACTGTTTTTT
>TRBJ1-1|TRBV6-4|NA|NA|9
CASPRDAFF
TGTGCCAGCCCCCGGGATGCTTTCTTT
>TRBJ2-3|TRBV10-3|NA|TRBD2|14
CAIRDRLATDTQYF
TGTGCCATCAGGGATCGACTAGCCACAGATACGCAGTATTTT
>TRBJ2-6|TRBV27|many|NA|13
CASRPRGANVLTF
TGTGCCAGCAGGCCCAGGGGGGCCAACGTCCTGACTTTC
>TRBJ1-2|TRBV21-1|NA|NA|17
CASSPRGPGQEEDGYTF
TGTGCCAGCAGCCCCAGGGGACCGGGACAGGAGGAAGATGGCTACACCTTC